These T cell receptor beta chains were read from a single sample in a study of T-cell reconstitution after alpha-beta-depleted transplantation in children. TCRdb reprocessed the PCR reads with MiXCR, giving one entry per CDR3 protein. The table records 150,000 to 200,000 distinct CDR3 sequences, approximately 6.6% of them present only once. The sample was PBMCs from the stem cell graft donor, taken from the stem cell graft. The receptors were sampled from a human donor who donated a stem cell graft to a child with Wiskott-Aldrich syndrome. Both conserved end residues are part of each CDR3. The D gene is left open where the match is weak. Clone size is stated in some rows and not others, as once, few, many or a class when expanded.

d_call: -; cdr3_length: 14; clone_size: many; v_call: TRBV3-1; j_call: TRBJ2-7; cdr3_nt: TGTGCCAGCAGCCAAGGCGACAGATTCTACGAGCAGTACTTC; cdr3_aa: CASSQGDRFYEQYF
d_call: -; cdr3_length: 15; clone_size: -; v_call: TRBV6-2/TRBV6-3; j_call: TRBJ2-1; cdr3_nt: TGTGCCAGCAGTCAACGGGGGTCGACCTACAATGAGCAGTTCTTC; cdr3_aa: CASSQRGSTYNEQFF
d_call: -; cdr3_length: 17; clone_size: many; v_call: TRBV5-1; j_call: TRBJ1-6; cdr3_nt: TGCGCCAGCAGCTTGGGGGCCGTAGGAGCCTATAATTCACCCCTCCACTTT; cdr3_aa: CASSLGAVGAYNSPLHF
d_call: -; cdr3_length: 11; clone_size: many; v_call: TRBV20-1; j_call: TRBJ1-5; cdr3_nt: TGCAGTGCTAGCCAAAATCAGCCCCAGCATTTT; cdr3_aa: CSASQNQPQHF
d_call: TRBD1; cdr3_length: 18; clone_size: many; v_call: TRBV10-3; j_call: TRBJ2-6; cdr3_nt: TGTGCCATCAGGCATCCTACAGGGGGCCCAACTGGGGCCAACGTCCTGACTTTC; cdr3_aa: CAIRHPTGGPTGANVLTF
d_call: TRBD1; cdr3_length: 16; clone_size: many; v_call: TRBV12-3/TRBV12-4; j_call: TRBJ2-3; cdr3_nt: TGTGCCAGCAGTTTTCCATCGGGACAGGGTACAGATACGCAGTATTTT; cdr3_aa: CASSFPSGQGTDTQYF
d_call: -; cdr3_length: 13; clone_size: many; v_call: TRBV29-1; j_call: TRBJ2-5; cdr3_nt: TGCAGCGTTGCGGCAGGATTCCAAGAGACCCAGTACTTC; cdr3_aa: CSVAAGFQETQYF
d_call: TRBD1; cdr3_length: 14; clone_size: many; v_call: TRBV30; j_call: TRBJ1-1; cdr3_nt: TGTGCCTGGAGTGCGGACAGGCAGAACACTGAAGCTTTCTTT; cdr3_aa: CAWSADRQNTEAFF
d_call: -; cdr3_length: 12; clone_size: many; v_call: TRBV20-1; j_call: TRBJ2-1; cdr3_nt: TGCAGTGTTCCCCCGGGAAACGATGAGCAGTTCTTC; cdr3_aa: CSVPPGNDEQFF
d_call: -; cdr3_length: 18; clone_size: many; v_call: TRBV15; j_call: TRBJ1-2; cdr3_nt: TGTGCCACCAGCAGAGGTGGGGCAGGGCTTCAAATCAACTATGGCTACACCTTC; cdr3_aa: CATSRGGAGLQINYGYTF
d_call: TRBD2; cdr3_length: 17; clone_size: many; v_call: TRBV20-1; j_call: TRBJ2-3; cdr3_nt: TGCAGTGCTAGAGATGATTTGGTCGGGGGGGCTTGGAATACGCAGTATTTT; cdr3_aa: CSARDDLVGGAWNTQYF
d_call: TRBD1; cdr3_length: 16; clone_size: many; v_call: TRBV12-3/TRBV12-4; j_call: TRBJ2-7; cdr3_nt: TGTGCCAGCAGGCCTCATATCACCGGGACAGGGAACGAGCAGTACTTC; cdr3_aa: CASRPHITGTGNEQYF
d_call: TRBD2; cdr3_length: 16; clone_size: few; v_call: TRBV3-1; j_call: TRBJ2-3; cdr3_nt: TGTGCCAGCAGCCAAGCACTAGCGGGGGGCACAGATACGCAGTATTTT; cdr3_aa: CASSQALAGGTDTQYF
d_call: -; cdr3_length: 15; clone_size: many; v_call: TRBV5-1; j_call: TRBJ2-7; cdr3_nt: TGCGCCAGCAGCCCCAGAGCAGGCGCGGCCTACGAGCAGTACTTC; cdr3_aa: CASSPRAGAAYEQYF
d_call: TRBD1; cdr3_length: 15; clone_size: many; v_call: TRBV12-3/TRBV12-4; j_call: TRBJ2-2; cdr3_nt: TGTGCCAGCAGCCCTAGACAGGGGGACACCGGGGAGCTGTTTTTT; cdr3_aa: CASSPRQGDTGELFF
d_call: -; cdr3_length: 12; clone_size: many; v_call: TRBV6-5; j_call: TRBJ1-2; cdr3_nt: TGTGCCAGCAAGCAGGGAATCGGTGGCTACACCTTC; cdr3_aa: CASKQGIGGYTF
d_call: TRBD2; cdr3_length: 15; clone_size: many; v_call: TRBV4-2; j_call: TRBJ2-3; cdr3_nt: TGTGCCAGCAGCCATGAGCGGGGCTACACAGATACGCAGTATTTT; cdr3_aa: CASSHERGYTDTQYF
d_call: TRBD1; cdr3_length: 17; clone_size: many; v_call: TRBV12-3/TRBV12-4; j_call: TRBJ1-1; cdr3_nt: TGTGCCAGCAGTTTCCTGGGGACAGGCGGTAGGGACACTGAAGCTTTCTTT; cdr3_aa: CASSFLGTGGRDTEAFF
d_call: -; cdr3_length: 13; clone_size: -; v_call: TRBV12-3/TRBV12-4; j_call: TRBJ2-2; cdr3_nt: TGTGCCAGCAGTCCAACCCCCCCGGGGGAGCTGTTTTTT; cdr3_aa: CASSPTPPGELFF
d_call: -; cdr3_length: 16; clone_size: many; v_call: TRBV5-1; j_call: TRBJ2-2; cdr3_nt: TGCGCCAGCAGGGTGGGCCGAATCTCGAACACCGGGGAGCTGTTTTTT; cdr3_aa: CASRVGRISNTGELFF
d_call: TRBD1; cdr3_length: 14; clone_size: many; v_call: TRBV7-2; j_call: TRBJ2-5; cdr3_nt: TGTGCCAGCAGCCGAGGGACAGGGCGAGAGACCCAGTACTTC; cdr3_aa: CASSRGTGRETQYF
d_call: TRBD1; cdr3_length: 14; clone_size: many; v_call: TRBV6-1; j_call: TRBJ1-4; cdr3_nt: TGTGCCAGCAGTCCGACAGGGCGTAATGAAAAACTGTTTTTT; cdr3_aa: CASSPTGRNEKLFF
d_call: -; cdr3_length: 14; clone_size: many; v_call: TRBV11-2; j_call: TRBJ1-1; cdr3_nt: TGTGCCAGCAGCTTAGAGGGAGGGAGGACTGAAGCTTTCTTT; cdr3_aa: CASSLEGGRTEAFF
d_call: -; cdr3_length: 16; clone_size: many; v_call: TRBV12-3/TRBV12-4; j_call: TRBJ1-4; cdr3_nt: TGTGCCAGCAGTCCCGTTTTCGGCCTTAAAGGGGAAAAACTGTTTTTT; cdr3_aa: CASSPVFGLKGEKLFF